This record covers a single T cell receptor (beta chain). Its antigen is currently unknown. The data stem from a study of STAT3 mutations in large granular lymphocyte leukemia. The study, taken as a whole, reports: At least one immunodominant TCR beta clonotype appeared in every T-cell large granular lymphocyte leukemia patient.

The protocol was immunoSEQ multiplex PCR, while the TCRdb copy is restricted to in-frame clones and leaves out a portion. Of over 30,000 clones in the sample, approximately 83% were seen once. Germline V gives CDR1 MDHEN, CDR2 SYDVKM. This CDR3 is 11 amino acids long. V lost 10 bases and J 6 bases, leaving 13 bases between the germline ends. The specimen was peripheral blood mononuclear cells. This chain joins TRBV28 and TRBJ2-7, with D perhaps TRBD1 (7 bases). This TCR was recovered from a man between 60 and 75 years old with T-cell large granular lymphocyte leukemia. Some clones in this sample may be carry-over from other donors' samples. The CDR3: CATRGAPEQYF. CDR3 nucleotide sequence: TGTGCCACCAGGGGGGCCCCCGAGCAGTACTTC.